The source of this T cell receptor beta chain is a study of cytomegalovirus exposure and HLA in healthy donors. This clone was found once. Data came from immunoSEQ multiplex PCR; TCRdb stores just in-frame clones and leaves some out. There are roughly 120,000 clones in the sample; around 94% occur only once, and roughly 1.2% lies in the top ten. Germline V CDR1 and CDR2: SEHNR, FQNEAQ (reference sequence). Between the trimmed V and J ends, which lost 4 bases and 8 bases, there was a span of 11 bases. The CDR3 has 13 residues. The sequence derives from a woman between 18 and 30 years old in good health and CMV-seronegative. Sequencing was performed on PBMCs. This chain links TRBV7-9 with TRBJ2-2; D is uncertain. CDR3 region: CASSSLNEGELFF. The CDR3 DNA sequence: TGTGCCAGCAGCTCCCTAAATGAAGGGGAGCTGTTTTTT.